The TCR beta chain described here comes from a study of blood T cell repertoires in COVID-19. Overall study: Sites across the United States, Italy and Spain contributed samples from acute and convalescent COVID-19.

CDR3 length equals 16 residues. Germline assignment: CDR1 SNHLY and CDR2 FYNNEI. V lost 0 bases and J 2 bases, leaving 11 bases between the germline ends. This clone showed up just a few times. Here immunoSEQ multiplex PCR was the method, and the copy in TCRdb shows in-frame clones only, minus some. In the table there are 200,000 to 250,000 clones, around 83% of which are singletons. The sample comprised peripheral blood. This receptor was taken from a man between 50 and 59 years old who had recovered from COVID-19. The chain links TRBV2 to TRBJ1-5; a possible D gene is TRBD1 (5 bases). DNA for the CDR3: TGTGCCAGCAGTGAAGCTGGTGGAGGGGGCAATCAGCCCCAGCATTTT. The encoded protein is CASSEAGGGGNQPQHF.